One TCR beta chain is described in this entry. The entry originates in a study of technical replicates of blood from several donors. Repertoires were generated with immunoSEQ multiplex PCR, while TCRdb's copy carries only in-frame clones and drops some. The sample carries roughly 81,000 clones, around 97% recorded once. Trimming pared 3 bases from V and 0 bases from J, leaving 6 bases between. The CDR3 consists of 14 residues. Germline values: CDR1 LNHDA, CDR2 SQIVND (reference sequence). V is TRBV19 and J is TRBJ2-4; D gene ambiguous. The sequence was obtained from a human donor in good health. Sample: T cells isolated from PBMCs. This chain's CDR3 is CASSIVVAKNIQYF. The CDR3 DNA follows: TGTGCCAGTAGTATCGTTGTAGCCAAAAACATTCAGTACTTC.